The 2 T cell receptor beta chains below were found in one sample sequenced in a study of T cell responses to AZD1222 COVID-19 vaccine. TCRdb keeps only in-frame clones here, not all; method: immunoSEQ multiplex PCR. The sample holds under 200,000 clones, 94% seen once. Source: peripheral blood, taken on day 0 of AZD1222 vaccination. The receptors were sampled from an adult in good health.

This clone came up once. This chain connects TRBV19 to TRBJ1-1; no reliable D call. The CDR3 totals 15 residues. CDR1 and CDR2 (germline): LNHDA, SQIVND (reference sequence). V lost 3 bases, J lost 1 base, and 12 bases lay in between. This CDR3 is CASSIGGVTNTEAFF. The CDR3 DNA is TGTGCCAGTAGTATCGGCGGGGTGACGAACACTGAAGCTTTCTTT.

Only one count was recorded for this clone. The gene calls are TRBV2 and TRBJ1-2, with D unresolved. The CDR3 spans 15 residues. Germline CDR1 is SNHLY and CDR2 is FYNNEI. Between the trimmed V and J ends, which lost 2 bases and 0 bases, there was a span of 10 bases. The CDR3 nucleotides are TGTGCCAGCAGTGAACGGTCAGGCCCTAACTATGGCTACACCTTC. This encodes CASSERSGPNYGYTF.